Listed here are 27 T cell receptor beta chains from one sample, sequenced in a study of blood T cells in healthy people across ages. It was with a sample-barcoded 5' primer and a J-beta primer mix that a second PCR of roughly 7 to 12 cycles was run. A single record per CDR3 protein comes from TCRdb applying MiXCR to the 5' RACE reads. The data show around 1,000,000 distinct CDR3 sequences, 25% seen once. These data were likewise used in another study, on T cells of mothers and their children.

The sequenced sample was blood. These receptors all stem from a girl aged 2-9 years in good health.

The V and J genes are TRBV27 and TRBJ2-1, with a weak D call TRBD2 (5 bases). Germline V lookup: CDR1 MNHEY, CDR2 SMNVEV (reference sequence). Trimming cost V 2 bases and J 7 bases, with 15 bases left between them. The CDR3 extends over 15 amino acids. CDR3 in amino acids: CASSLTAGFVNEQFF. The CDR3 DNA sequence: TGTGCCAGCAGTTTAACGGCGGGCTTTGTAAATGAGCAGTTCTTC.

This chain uses TRBV2 with TRBJ1-4; the match to TRBD1 covers 10 bases. Germline-derived CDR1 and CDR2 are SNHLY and FYNNEI. The V and J ends lost 6 bases and 0 bases, in that order; junction bases with no gene match: 10. The CDR3 covers 18 residues. DNA for the CDR3: TGTGCCAGCAGCGCCACGGGACAGGGGCTTTCAACTAATGAAAAACTGTTTTTT. It encodes CASSATGQGLSTNEKLFF. Drawing the rest from reference TRBV2 and TRBJ1-4, the complete variable domain is EPEVTQTPSHQVTQMGQEVILRCVPISNHLYFYWYRQILGQKVEFLVSFYNNEISEKSEIFDDQFSVERPDGSNFTLKIRSTKLEDSAMYFCASSATGQGLSTNEKLFFGSGTQLSVL.

V is TRBV9 and J is TRBJ2-7; D assignment may be TRBD1 or TRBD2 (5 bases each). The germline V and J ends were trimmed by 4 bases and 0 bases, with 14 bases remaining between them. The length of the CDR3 is 15 residues. Looked up from germline, CDR1 is SGDLS and CDR2 is YYNGEE. The CDR3 coding sequence is TGTGCCAGCAGCCCTGTAGAGGGGAGCTCCTACGAGCAGTACTTC. It encodes CASSPVEGSSYEQYF.

This clonotype was picked up one time. The chain has TRBV4-1 and TRBJ1-1; 9 bases match TRBD1. The V gene's germline CDR1 is MGHRA and CDR2 YSYEKL. The CDR3 consists of 14 residues. The trim removed 5 bases at V and 5 bases at J, leaving 6 bases unmatched. The CDR3 nucleotides are TGCGCCAGCAGCTTACAGACAGGGGGGACTGAAGCTTTCTTT. Translating it yields CASSLQTGGTEAFF.

This clonotype was detected only a few times. A read error may account for a junction end that differs from germline. The rearrangement links TRBV6-2 or TRBV6-3 to TRBJ2-5, with 11 bases fitting TRBD1. Germline loops: CDR1 MNHEY, CDR2 SVGEGT. The CDR3 totals 12 residues. CDR3 in DNA: TGTGCCAGCAGCCGTGGACAGGGGGCGTCGTCCTTC. Translated: CASSRGQGASSF.

The chain couples TRBV14 to TRBJ2-4; either TRBD1 or TRBD2 may supply D (5 bases each). The V and J ends lost 1 base and 9 bases respectively, with 10 bases between them. Per the germline V gene, CDR1 is SGHDN and CDR2 is FVKESK. This CDR3 has 13 amino acids. The CDR3 reads CASSQGGMRIQYF. CDR3 nucleotide sequence: TGTGCCAGCAGCCAAGGGGGGATGCGCATTCAGTACTTC.

About this clonotype itself: A read error may account for a junction end that differs from germline. The chain joins TRBV9 to TRBJ2-5; D call uncertain. This CDR3 region has 12 residues. Germline V gene sequence: CDR1 SGDLS, CDR2 YYNGEE. For the CDR3, the DNA is TGTGCCAGCAGCAGTACCGGGCCGAGCCTTGACTTC. It encodes CASSSTGPSLDF.

This chain uses TRBV29-1 with TRBJ2-1; tentatively, D is TRBD1 (6 bases). From germline, CDR1 is SQVTM and CDR2 ANQGSEA. This CDR3 spans 16 amino acids. V was shortened by 6 bases and J by 2 bases, with 20 bases between the two germline ends. The CDR3 loop is CSVDNEQGITYNEQFF. The CDR3 DNA sequence: TGCAGCGTAGATAACGAACAGGGAATCACCTACAATGAGCAGTTCTTC.

The gene calls are TRBV27 and TRBJ2-5; weak D call: TRBD2 (6 bases). CDR3 size: 14 residues. V was trimmed by 4 bases and J by 3 bases, leaving 12 bases between them. The V gene's germline CDR1 is MNHEY and CDR2 SMNVEV (reference sequence). The CDR3: CASSSTLAEETQYF. CDR3 DNA: TGTGCCAGCAGTTCGACATTAGCGGAAGAGACCCAGTACTTC.

The sample holds a few counts of this clonotype. This sequence joins TRBV6-2 or TRBV6-3 and TRBJ2-3; a weak D match, TRBD1 (5 bases). The CDR3 consists of 14 residues. Germline V CDR1 and CDR2: MNHEY, SVGEGT. V was clipped by 2 bases and J by 5 bases, with 11 bases between them. CDR3 coding DNA: TGTGCCAGCAGTTACACAGGAAGGGGAGATACGCAGTATTTT. It codes for CASSYTGRGDTQYF.

This clonotype turned up a few times. The chain combines TRBV29-1 with TRBJ2-1; 8 bases align to TRBD2. The CDR3 consists of 15 residues. CDR1 is SQVTM and CDR2 is ANQGSEA in the germline V gene. J lost 0 bases, V lost 6 bases, and 7 bases had no gene match. The CDR3 DNA sequence: TGCAGCGTCCTCCCAACTAGCGGCTCCTACAATGAGCAGTTCTTC. Residues: CSVLPTSGSYNEQFF.

The gene calls are TRBV12-5 and TRBJ2-1, with 7 bases identical to TRBD1. CDR1 is LGHNT and CDR2 is FRNRAP in the germline V gene. J gave up 5 bases and V 1 base, and 5 bases lay outside the gene matches. There are 15 residues in the CDR3. This chain's CDR3 is CASGLEDRPDNEQFF. For the CDR3, the DNA is TGTGCTAGTGGTTTGGAGGACAGGCCCGACAATGAGCAGTTCTTC.

CDR3 in amino acids: CASSLQTSGYEQYF. The CDR3 coding sequence is TGTGCCAGCAGCCTCCAGACTAGCGGCTACGAGCAGTACTTC. The V and J genes are TRBV9 and TRBJ2-7; 9 bases match TRBD2. V shed 4 bases and J 3 bases; nucleotides not matched to a gene: 5. This CDR3 region has 14 residues. From germline, CDR1 is SGDLS and CDR2 YYNGEE.

The gene calls are TRBV27 and TRBJ2-5; 7 bases are shared with TRBD1. Unmatched junction bases numbered 7, after V lost 5 bases and J lost 4 bases. The CDR3 loop spans 14 amino acids. Germline values: CDR1 MNHEY, CDR2 SMNVEV (reference sequence). CDR3 sequence reads: CASSPWDRLETQYF. The CDR3 bases are TGTGCCAGCAGTCCATGGGACAGATTAGAGACCCAGTACTTC.

This clonotype was counted ten times or more. V is TRBV9 and J is TRBJ1-2, with 9 bases aligning to TRBD1. V was clipped by 3 bases and J by 8 bases; unmatched bases: 2. Germline lookup yields CDR1 SGDLS and CDR2 YYNGEE. This CDR3 is 12 amino acids long. The CDR3 spells CASSGQGDGYTF. The CDR3 DNA reads as TGTGCCAGCAGCGGACAGGGGGACGGCTACACCTTC.

This clonotype was detected ten times or more. V is TRBV5-1 and J is TRBJ1-1; possibly TRBD1 for D (6 bases). V lost 3 bases to trimming and J lost 0 bases, with 9 bases between them. This CDR3 is 14 amino acids long. Germline V CDR1 and CDR2: SGHRS, YFSETQ. The CDR3 DNA sequence: TGCGCCAGCAGCTCTGGACAGTTGAACACTGAAGCTTTCTTT. Translating gives CASSSGQLNTEAFF.

This clonotype was picked up many times. This chain joins TRBV5-6 and TRBJ2-2; D not certain. With 0 bases removed from V and 6 bases from J, the gap between germline ends came to 3 bases. The CDR3 runs 12 residues. Germline CDR1 is SGHDT and CDR2 is YYEEEE. CDR3 DNA: TGTGCCAGCAGCTTGGCCGCCGGGGAGCTGTTTTTT. This encodes CASSLAAGELFF.

V gene TRBV7-9 combines with J gene TRBJ2-5; possibly TRBD2 for D (6 bases). Germline CDR1 reads SEHNR; CDR2 reads FQNEAQ (reference sequence). The CDR3 length is 15 residues. V shed 3 bases and J shed 3 bases, with 14 bases lying between them. The CDR3 spells CASSLEGWREETQYF. CDR3 DNA: TGTGCCAGCAGCTTGGAGGGATGGCGAGAAGAGACCCAGTACTTC.

This clonotype was seen a handful of times. The rearrangement links TRBV5-5 to TRBJ2-5; 9 nucleotides line up with TRBD1. The CDR3 runs 15 residues. Trimming at V came to 7 bases and at J to 7 bases, leaving 14 bases not matched to a gene. Germline CDR1 SGHKS, CDR2 YYEKEE (reference sequence). The chain's CDR3 is CASETRDRVLGTQYF. CDR3 nucleotides: TGTGCCAGCGAAACCCGGGACAGGGTGCTAGGGACCCAGTACTTC.

For the CDR3, the DNA is TGTGCCAGCAGCTTCGACGGGCAAACCCAGTACTTC. This sequence encodes CASSFDGQTQYF. The rearrangement joins TRBV7-9 to TRBJ2-5, with D hard to call. V was pared by 3 bases and J by 8 bases, with 10 bases between. CDR3 size: 12 residues. Germline values: CDR1 SEHNR, CDR2 FQNEAQ (reference sequence).

V is TRBV5-1 and J is TRBJ1-1; D gene unclear. Germline values: CDR1 SGHRS, CDR2 YFSETQ. CDR3 length: 16 residues. Trimming took 0 bases from V and 0 from J, leaving 12 bases between them. The CDR3 protein is CASSLALEGMNTEAFF. In DNA form, the CDR3 reads TGCGCCAGCAGCTTGGCCTTGGAGGGAATGAACACTGAAGCTTTCTTT.

This clonotype occurred a few times. The genes are TRBV27 and TRBJ1-5, with D unclear. The germline gives CDR1 MNHEY, CDR2 SMNVEV (reference sequence). The CDR3 has 14 residues. Trimming removed 2 bases at V and 7 bases at J, with 12 bases between. CDR3 nucleotide sequence: TGTGCCAGCAGTTTAATGGGCTCCGAACAGCCCCAGCATTTT. It encodes CASSLMGSEQPQHF.

This sequence joins TRBV29-1 and TRBJ1-1, with a weak D call TRBD1 (6 bases). The CDR3 runs 13 residues. V lost 6 bases and J 0 bases, leaving 11 bases between the germline ends. From germline, CDR1 is SQVTM and CDR2 ANQGSEA. CDR3 in DNA: TGCAGCGTGAAGGGGGTTCTGAACACTGAAGCTTTCTTT. Protein: CSVKGVLNTEAFF.

As regards this clonotype: One end of the junction does not line up with germline, which may come from a read error. J is TRBJ2-5 and V is TRBV4-3; 11 nucleotides align to TRBD1. The CDR3 is made up of 16 amino acids. Germline lookup yields CDR1 LGHNA and CDR2 YSLEER. The CDR3 bases are TGCGCCAGCAACCAAGAAGGACAGGGGGCGTTTGAGACCCAGTACTTC. This sequence encodes CASNQEGQGAFETQYF.

This clonotype was counted a few times. This rearrangement joins TRBV13 to TRBJ2-5; D call uncertain. In germline, CDR1 is PRHDT, CDR2 FYEKMQ (reference sequence). This CDR3 has 14 residues. Trimming stripped 3 bases from V and 6 bases from J, with 14 bases between. The CDR3 DNA reads TGTGCCAGCAGCTTCCGTACGGGCCGAAAGACCCAGTACTTC. Translation: CASSFRTGRKTQYF.

This clonotype has more than one count but fewer than ten. The V gene is TRBV27, the J gene TRBJ2-1; D is uncertain. CDR1 MNHEY and CDR2 SMNVEV come from the germline V gene (reference sequence). Trimming shortened V by 2 bases and J by 9 bases, and 17 bases separated the two germline ends. The CDR3 has 15 residues. The CDR3 region has the DNA TGTGCCAGCAGTTTAAGCCCCGATATGGGTCTTGAGCAGTTCTTC. Protein: CASSLSPDMGLEQFF.

The chain has TRBV3-1 and TRBJ2-5; D may be TRBD2 (5 bases). The CDR3 runs to 16 residues. CDR1 is LGHDT, CDR2 YNNKEL, per germline (reference sequence). Trimming took off 3 bases at V and 5 bases at J, with 19 bases between the two ends. CDR3 in DNA: TGTGCCAGCAGCCACATGACTACGATATTGCAGGAGACCCAGTACTTC. This translates into CASSHMTTILQETQYF.